The sequence of this T cell receptor beta chain was determined in a study of T-cell memory formation after mild COVID-19. Regarding the study as a whole: CD4+ contracting clones lay mainly in CM and EM, CD8+ ones in EMRA. Within pre-infection memory, some responding clones were found, suggesting cross-reactive memory joined.

This CDR3 has 14 amino acids. CDR1 and CDR2 (germline): MNHEY, SVGAGI. The ends were cut back, 6 bases at V and 2 bases at J, with 11 bases in the middle. A single record per CDR3 protein comes from TCRdb applying MiXCR to the 5' RACE reads. This table holds roughly 610,000 distinct CDR3 sequences, around a sixth found once. As for this clonotype: Antigen: not known.

Sequenced input: PBMCs or a T cell subset sorted from them (not recorded which). The chain is built from TRBV6-5 and TRBJ1-3; D may be TRBD1 (5 bases). The receptor was isolated from an adult woman who had mild COVID-19 (a few samples of this study predate the infection). Cell type and time point are not known. CDR3 protein: CASSSVRAGNTIYF. DNA of the CDR3: TGTGCCAGCAGCTCCGTCAGGGCTGGAAACACCATATATTTT.